This note documents a single T cell receptor (beta chain) sequence. The antigen remains unidentified. This record belongs to a study of siplizumab effects on memory and regulatory T cells. Findings and limits, study-wide: The study found naive T cells seemingly more diverse than memory cells and seemingly major alloresponse contributors. Mappable alloreactive CD4+ clones were on average 68.8% Treg-derived with siplizumab, 25% to 30% in controls. Under siplizumab, alloreactive sequences traced to unstimulated CD4+ memory cells were significantly reduced.

Libraries were prepared by immunoSEQ multiplex PCR; TCRdb keeps only in-frame clonotypes and omits some of them. This sample has 80,000 to 130,000 clones; 92% occur once, and the top ten carry approximately 0.66%. Germline lookup yields CDR1 SGHTA and CDR2 FQGTGA. The V and J ends lost 5 bases and 4 bases, in that order; junction bases with no gene match: 15. The CDR3 covers 18 residues. The receptor's source is a human donor in good health. The chain combines TRBV7-3 with TRBJ2-5; 11 nucleotides line up with TRBD2. The sequenced material came from Tregs sorted from blood. The CDR3 here is CASSPGTMASGRLETQYF. CDR3 in DNA: TGTGCCAGCAGCCCGGGAACTATGGCTAGCGGGAGGTTAGAGACCCAGTACTTC.